A selection of T cell receptor beta chains follows, all from one sample in a study of cytomegalovirus exposure and HLA in healthy donors. Method: immunoSEQ multiplex PCR; TCRdb's copy keeps in-frame clones and lacks some. The table includes approximately 88,000 clones, 60% to 85% detected once. Sample: PBMCs. These receptors came from a man younger than 40 in good health and CMV-seropositive. The CDR3 runs from the conserved cysteine through the conserved F or W. The order of the fields is CDR3 DNA, CDR3 protein, J gene, clone size, V gene, CDR3 length, D gene. D genes are given only for firm matches. Size tells how often a clone was seen (once, few, many) or the class of an expanded clone, and some rows leave it out.

TGTGCCAGCGGACTTAAAGAGACCCAGTACTTC | CASGLKETQYF | TRBJ2-5 | NA | TRBV2 | 11 | NA
TGTGCCAGCAGCCCTCCCCCGGGACTAGCGGCAACCTACAATGAGCAGTTCTTC | CASSPPPGLAATYNEQFF | TRBJ2-1 | NA | TRBV2 | 18 | TRBD2
TGTGCCAGTAGTTTCGGGGGATCGGGGCAGCCCCAGCATTTT | CASSFGGSGQPQHF | TRBJ1-5 | NA | TRBV19 | 14 | NA
TGTGCCAGCAGCAACAGACAGGGGCACAATCAGCCCCAGCATTTT | CASSNRQGHNQPQHF | TRBJ1-5 | NA | TRBV2 | 15 | TRBD1
TGTGCCAGCAGTGATCAGGGGACTGAAGCTTTCTTT | CASSDQGTEAFF | TRBJ1-1 | NA | TRBV28 | 12 | NA
TGCGCCAGCAGCCTAGCGGACACTAACTATGGCTACACCTTC | CASSLADTNYGYTF | TRBJ1-2 | few | TRBV4-1 | 14 | NA
TGTGCCAGCAGTCGTAGCGGGGGGCGAGGAGATGAGCAGTTCTTC | CASSRSGGRGDEQFF | TRBJ2-1 | NA | TRBV28 | 15 | TRBD2
TGTGCCAGCAGCCCCACCCACTACCCGGTGGCTTTCTTT | CASSPTHYPVAFF | TRBJ1-1 | NA | TRBV7-2 | 13 | NA
TGTGCCAGCAGTGGATTATATCGGACAGATACGCAGTATTTT | CASSGLYRTDTQYF | TRBJ2-3 | NA | TRBV2 | 14 | NA
TGTGCCAGCACCCTGGACAGGGACTATGGCTACACCTTC | CASTLDRDYGYTF | TRBJ1-2 | NA | TRBV11-2 | 13 | TRBD1
TGTGCCACCAAACAGGGATATAGAAACATTCAGTACTTC | CATKQGYRNIQYF | TRBJ2-4 | NA | TRBV15 | 13 | NA
TGTGCCAGCAGCCAAGGGACTCCCGGACTAGTAGGGGTACACGAGCAGTACTTC | CASSQGTPGLVGVHEQYF | TRBJ2-7 | NA | TRBV14 | 18 | TRBD2
TGCGCCAGCAGCTTGGCAATGGCGAACACTGAAGCTTTCTTT | CASSLAMANTEAFF | TRBJ1-1 | few | TRBV5-1 | 14 | NA
TGTGCCAGCAGTGGCCTCGGGGAGCTGTTTTTT | CASSGLGELFF | TRBJ2-2 | NA | TRBV6-5 | 11 | NA
TGTGCCAGCAGTGATTACAGGGACGGCCAGCCCCAGCATTTT | CASSDYRDGQPQHF | TRBJ1-5 | NA | TRBV28 | 14 | NA
TGTGCCAGTCCGGGGGGAGGGGTCGAAGGCTACACCTTC | CASPGGGVEGYTF | TRBJ1-2 | NA | TRBV2 | 13 | NA
TGTGGTGGGGCAGGGGAACGGATGAACACTGAAGCTTTCTTT | CGGAGERMNTEAFF | TRBJ1-1 | NA | TRBV29-1 | 14 | NA
TGTGCCAGCTCACAATCTGTCTCTGGAAACACCATATATTTT | CASSQSVSGNTIYF | TRBJ1-3 | NA | TRBV18 | 14 | NA
TGCGCCAGCAGTTATTCGGGGACTAGCGGGGGGGCTGTGTCAGATACGCAGTATTTT | CASSYSGTSGGAVSDTQYF | TRBJ2-3 | NA | TRBV5-1 | 19 | TRBD2
TGCGCCAGCAGTGAGTTGGGGGGAGGCACTGAAGCTTTCTTT | CASSELGGGTEAFF | TRBJ1-1 | once | TRBV10-2 | 14 | NA
TGTGCCAGCAGTAGGGTGGCGGGAGGTTCGTACGAGCAGTACTTC | CASSRVAGGSYEQYF | TRBJ2-7 | NA | TRBV7-2 | 15 | TRBD2
TGTGCCAGCAGCTTTCGGGGGATCGGGTACAATGAGCAGTTCTTC | CASSFRGIGYNEQFF | TRBJ2-1 | NA | TRBV5-6 | 15 | NA
TGTGCCAGTAGTATGCCTAGCGGGAGGAGCCGCGCCGGGGAGCTGTTTTTT | CASSMPSGRSRAGELFF | TRBJ2-2 | NA | TRBV19 | 17 | TRBD2
TGTGCCAGCAGAGAGAGACCACAGGGGAACACTGAAGCTTTCTTT | CASRERPQGNTEAFF | TRBJ1-1 | few | TRBV2 | 15 | NA
TGTGCCAGCAGGGTGGGACAGAAGGATGGCTACACCTTC | CASRVGQKDGYTF | TRBJ1-2 | NA | TRBV6-1 | 13 | TRBD1
TGTGCCAGCAGTTCTCGACAGGGTTCGAACACCGGGGAGCTGTTTTTT | CASSSRQGSNTGELFF | TRBJ2-2 | NA | TRBV28 | 16 | TRBD1
TGTGCCAGCAGTCCCTGGACAGGGCTGAACACTGAAGCTTTCTTT | CASSPWTGLNTEAFF | TRBJ1-1 | NA | TRBV27 | 15 | TRBD1
TGTGCCAGCAGCTTCGGCGCGGGGGGCTCTGGAAACACCATATATTTT | CASSFGAGGSGNTIYF | TRBJ1-3 | NA | TRBV11-2 | 16 | NA
TGCGCCAGCAGGTTGGAGGGGAGGGAGACCCAGTACTTC | CASRLEGRETQYF | TRBJ2-5 | NA | TRBV5-1 | 13 | NA
TGTGCCAGCAGCCAAGACCTCGGAGCTTTCTTT | CASSQDLGAFF | TRBJ1-1 | once | TRBV14 | 11 | NA
TGTGCCAGCAGCCCCGGCGCGGGGCGCGGGACCCAGTACTTC | CASSPGAGRGTQYF | TRBJ2-5 | once | TRBV7-3 | 14 | NA
TGTGCCAGCAGTCCCTATTCCGGGACAGGAGGGGAAAAACTGTTTTTT | CASSPYSGTGGEKLFF | TRBJ1-4 | NA | TRBV27 | 16 | TRBD1
TGTGCCAGCAGCCACCCGCGGGGGCGGCGCCCGATCGACTATGGCTACACCTTC | CASSHPRGRRPIDYGYTF | TRBJ1-2 | NA | TRBV4-2 | 18 | NA
TGCGCCAGCAGCAGAACCGGGAGTAACAATGAGCAGTTCTTC | CASSRTGSNNEQFF | TRBJ2-1 | NA | TRBV5-1 | 14 | NA
TGCGCCAGCAGCTTGGTAACAGATACGCAGTATTTT | CASSLVTDTQYF | TRBJ2-3 | NA | TRBV5-1 | 12 | NA
TGTGCCAGCAGTGGGGAGGGACAGGGGGCTGGTCAGCCCCAGCATTTT | CASSGEGQGAGQPQHF | TRBJ1-5 | NA | TRBV6-1 | 16 | TRBD1
TGTGCCAGTAGTTCCCAACGGGGCACTGAAGCTTTCTTT | CASSSQRGTEAFF | TRBJ1-1 | NA | TRBV19 | 13 | NA
TGTGCCAGCTCGGCGGGTCGGGGATCCTACGAGCAGTACTTC | CASSAGRGSYEQYF | TRBJ2-7 | few | TRBV4-2 | 14 | NA
TGTGCCAGCAGTCCACGTGCAGGGACGCAGTATTTT | CASSPRAGTQYF | TRBJ2-3 | NA | TRBV27 | 12 | NA
TGTGCCAGTAGTATAATCGGCGCGGCCTATGGCTACACCTTC | CASSIIGAAYGYTF | TRBJ1-2 | NA | TRBV19 | 14 | NA
TGTGCCACCAGCAGCGGGAGGGCCGAAGAGACCCAGTACTTC | CATSSGRAEETQYF | TRBJ2-5 | once | TRBV15 | 14 | TRBD2
TGTGCCAGCAGCTTAGATCAGGGGGCAGTCACTGAAGCTTTCTTT | CASSLDQGAVTEAFF | TRBJ1-1 | NA | TRBV7-9 | 15 | TRBD1
TGCAGCGTAGCCACAGGGTTGAACACTGAAGCTTTCTTT | CSVATGLNTEAFF | TRBJ1-1 | NA | TRBV29-1 | 13 | NA
TGTGCCAGCAGTGAAGTACGGGGGGGAGGAGAGACCCAGTACTTC | CASSEVRGGGETQYF | TRBJ2-5 | NA | TRBV2 | 15 | TRBD2
TGCAGCGTTGATGGATGGCAAGCCGGGTCCTATGGCTACACCTTC | CSVDGWQAGSYGYTF | TRBJ1-2 | NA | TRBV29-1 | 15 | NA
TGTGCCAGCAGTGAAGGCCGGGGGTTCCATCAGCCCCAGCATTTT | CASSEGRGFHQPQHF | TRBJ1-5 | once | TRBV2 | 15 | NA
TGCGCCAGCAGCTTGGTGGGACAGGGGCACACCGGGGAGCTGTTTTTT | CASSLVGQGHTGELFF | TRBJ2-2 | NA | TRBV5-1 | 16 | TRBD1
TGTGCCAGCAGCACAGGGGGGGGCATCTCCTACAATGAGCAGTTCTTC | CASSTGGGISYNEQFF | TRBJ2-1 | NA | TRBV5-4 | 16 | NA